This T cell receptor (beta chain) was sequenced in a study of cytomegalovirus exposure and HLA in healthy donors. Findings and caveats of the study: As a later analysis showed, several of the most significant clusters appeared to be linked to common viral pathogens. Most subjects' HLA-A and HLA-B alleles were reportedly predicted from TCR beta sequences.

About this clone itself: What it binds is not known.

With 60 Vbeta and 13 Jbeta primers, the PCR was carried out. Produced via immunoSEQ multiplex PCR; TCRdb's table is partial and in-frame only. The sample includes 140,000 to 150,000 clones, more than 9.5% of them seen just once. V was pared by 5 bases and J by 3 bases, with 3 bases of the junction left unmatched. The CDR3 has 13 amino acids. Germline CDR1 and CDR2: LNHDA and SQIVND (reference sequence). The chain has TRBV19 and TRBJ2-7; 8 nucleotides line up with TRBD1. What was sequenced was PBMCs. The sequence came from a man between 45 and 60 years old in good health and CMV-seronegative. The CDR3: CASSQTGDYEQYF. CDR3 nucleotides: TGTGCCAGTAGTCAGACAGGGGACTACGAGCAGTACTTC.